These 9 T cell receptor beta chains were all obtained from the same sample, sequenced in a study of shared clonotypes between healthy human individuals. Naive CD8 cells were CD45RO-negative, positively selected for CCR7, excluding terminally differentiated effector memory CD45RA+ cells. Profiled with immunoSEQ multiplex PCR; TCRdb holds only in-frame clones, not every one. The table shows about 2.1 million clones, with approximately 92% occurring only once. The specimen sequenced was naive CD8+ T cells from PBMCs. These receptors originate from a man in his late teens or twenties in good health. Some clones in this sample may be carry-over from other donors' samples.

In nucleotides, the CDR3 is TGTGCCAGCAGCCGATCCGGACTAGCGGGTTACGAGCAGTACTTC. Residues: CASSRSGLAGYEQYF. The chain links TRBV7-8 to TRBJ2-7; TRBD2 aligns across 11 bases. The CDR3 is made up of 15 amino acids. J lost 4 bases, V lost 5 bases, and 7 bases had no gene match. The germline CDR1 and CDR2 sequences are SGHVS and FQNEAQ.

The chain uses TRBV27 and TRBJ1-3; D call uncertain. Trimming removed 10 bases from V and 4 bases from J, with 14 bases in between. This CDR3 contains 13 residues. Germline V gives CDR1 MNHEY, CDR2 SMNVEV (reference sequence). The CDR3: CATSPGFGNTIYF. The CDR3 DNA sequence: TGTGCCACCTCACCTGGCTTCGGAAACACCATATATTTT.

The J gene is TRBJ1-2, the V gene TRBV7-9, with TRBD1 matching over 7 bases. The CDR3 totals 14 residues. With V trimmed by 5 bases and J by 4 bases, 7 bases remained unmatched. Per germline, CDR1 SEHNR and CDR2 FQNEAQ (reference sequence). The CDR3 spells CASSQGDSLYGYTF. In DNA, the CDR3 is TGTGCCAGCAGCCAAGGGGACAGCCTCTATGGCTACACCTTC.

The chain joins TRBV6-5 to TRBJ2-1; D remains ambiguous. The CDR3 is 16 amino acids. Trimming removed 0 bases at V and 7 bases at J, with 16 bases between. Germline-derived CDR1 and CDR2 are MNHEY and SVGAGI. CDR3 sequence: CASSYSWTALENEQFF. The DNA for the CDR3 is TGTGCCAGCAGTTACTCGTGGACGGCCCTCGAGAATGAGCAGTTCTTC.

J is TRBJ2-7 and V is TRBV7-8; TRBD2 matches at 9 bases. CDR1 is SGHVS and CDR2 is FQNEAQ in the germline V gene. This CDR3 has 15 residues. With V trimmed by 4 bases and J by 2 bases, 6 bases remained unmatched. As DNA, the CDR3 is TGTGCCAGCAGCTGGGGCAGCGGGGGGACCTACGAGCAGTACTTC. This codes for CASSWGSGGTYEQYF.

The rearrangement links TRBV15 to TRBJ1-1, with no clear D. CDR1 is LNHNV, CDR2 YYDKDF, per germline (reference sequence). The CDR3 covers 16 residues. Trimming stripped 4 bases from V and 3 bases from J, with 18 bases between. The CDR3 nucleotides are TGTGCCACCAGCAAAGCGAGGACCCTGGCGGACACTGAAGCTTTCTTT. Encoded protein: CATSKARTLADTEAFF.

The CDR3 region has the DNA TGTGCCAGTAGTATAATCGGGGTAATTACCGGGGAGCTGTTTTTT. This codes for CASSIIGVITGELFF. J is TRBJ2-2 and V is TRBV19; TRBD2 might be the D (5 bases). V was pared by 2 bases and J by 5 bases, with 12 bases between. CDR1 and CDR2 (germline): LNHDA, SQIVND (reference sequence). The CDR3 has 15 amino acids.

V is TRBV5-6 and J is TRBJ2-2; 8 nucleotides line up with TRBD2. The V segment lost 3 bases and the J segment 5 bases; nucleotides outside the gene matches: 9. CDR3 size: 16 residues. Germline V gene sequence: CDR1 SGHDT, CDR2 YYEEEE. The CDR3 nucleotides read TGTGCCAGCAGCTCCGGCGGGGGGTGGTTAACCGGGGAGCTGTTTTTT. Translated: CASSSGGGWLTGELFF.

The chain links TRBV7-3 to TRBJ2-3; D unclear. This CDR3 comprises 13 residues. Trimming took 3 bases from V and 3 from J, leaving 7 bases between them. Per germline, CDR1 SGHTA and CDR2 FQGTGA. CDR3 DNA: TGTGCCAGCAGCTTGATAGAGACAGATACGCAGTATTTT. Translating gives CASSLIETDTQYF.